The rows below give T cell receptor beta chains drawn from one sample of a study of cytomegalovirus exposure and HLA in healthy donors. Some clones are missing from TCRdb's copy, which holds only in-frame ones; the method was immunoSEQ multiplex PCR. The sample lists about 180,000 clones; around 75% were seen once. The specimen sequenced was PBMCs. Receptors were obtained from a male donor in good health and CMV-seronegative. Each CDR3 is given with its conserved first and last residue. Fields, in order: D gene, clone size, J gene, V gene, CDR3 length, CDR3 protein, CDR3 DNA. A D gene is named only where the DNA matches it firmly. Size values are once, few and many counts, or a class for expanded clones, and some rows have none.

NA	NA	TRBJ1-1	TRBV13	14	CASSSGDLNTEAFF	TGTGCCAGCAGCTCAGGTGACTTGAACACTGAAGCTTTCTTT
NA	NA	TRBJ1-1	TRBV7-8	14	CASSFGHPNTEAFF	TGTGCCAGCAGCTTTGGGCACCCGAACACTGAAGCTTTCTTT
NA	NA	TRBJ1-6	TRBV5-5	13	CASSLSPTEALHF	TGTGCCAGCAGCTTGTCTCCTACCGAGGCCCTCCACTTT
TRBD2	NA	TRBJ2-5	TRBV30	18	CAWTAGGTSGPYQETQYF	TGTGCCTGGACCGCCGGTGGGACTAGCGGACCGTACCAAGAGACCCAGTACTTC
TRBD2	few	TRBJ2-3	TRBV25-1	18	CASSELSGGKFYSDTQYF	TGTGCCAGCAGTGAGCTTAGCGGGGGGAAGTTCTACTCAGATACGCAGTATTTT
NA	NA	TRBJ1-5	TRBV30	15	CAWSVQVNGNQPQHF	TGTGCCTGGAGTGTACAGGTAAACGGAAATCAGCCCCAGCATTTT
NA	NA	TRBJ1-2	TRBV5-1	14	CASSFGPGNYGYTF	TGCGCCAGCAGCTTCGGCCCGGGAAACTATGGCTACACCTTC
NA	NA	TRBJ2-1	TRBV2	14	CASSGLGDPNEQFF	TGTGCCAGCAGTGGCCTAGGTGACCCCAATGAGCAGTTCTTC
NA	NA	TRBJ1-5	TRBV5-6	13	CASSLTQGQPQHF	TGTGCCAGCAGCTTGACCCAGGGTCAGCCCCAGCATTTT
NA	NA	TRBJ1-2	TRBV28	12	CASEGANYGYTF	TGTGCCAGCGAGGGTGCGAACTATGGCTACACCTTC
TRBD1	NA	TRBJ1-1	TRBV7-9	15	CASSSLTGGNTEAFF	TGTGCCAGCAGCTCTTTGACAGGGGGGAACACTGAAGCTTTCTTT
NA	NA	TRBJ2-7	TRBV6-5	13	CASSSPELRSPYF	TGTGCCAGCAGTTCCCCAGAGCTGCGGAGCCCGTACTTC
TRBD2	NA	TRBJ2-4	TRBV6-5	13	CASSFRGGDIQYF	TGTGCCAGCAGTTTTCGGGGAGGGGACATTCAGTACTTC
NA	NA	TRBJ2-1	TRBV6-6	12	CASSPGAHEQFF	TGTGCCAGCAGCCCCGGTGCCCATGAGCAGTTCTTC
TRBD1	NA	TRBJ1-3	TRBV6-7	15	CASSYPDRGVCTIYF	TGTGCCAGCAGTTACCCCGACAGGGGCGTCTGCACCATATATTTT
TRBD1	NA	TRBJ1-2	TRBV5-1	14	CASSFTGGQDGYTF	TGCGCCAGCAGCTTTACAGGGGGCCAAGATGGCTACACCTTC
TRBD2	NA	TRBJ2-3	TRBV7-2	16	CASSPKTSGGPDTQYF	TGTGCCAGCAGCCCGAAGACTAGCGGGGGGCCCGATACGCAGTATTTT
NA	NA	TRBJ2-7	TRBV9	14	CASSVATGDYEQYF	TGTGCCAGCAGCGTAGCTACGGGGGACTACGAGCAGTACTTC
TRBD1	NA	TRBJ1-5	TRBV12-5	15	CASGNDRAGNQPQHF	TGTGCTAGTGGCAACGACAGGGCGGGCAATCAGCCCCAGCATTTT
NA	NA	TRBJ2-1	TRBV2	13	CASTSDWSGEQFF	TGTGCCAGCACCTCCGATTGGAGTGGTGAGCAGTTCTTC
NA	NA	TRBJ2-5	TRBV30	11	CAWSPGETQYF	TGTGCCTGGTCCCCCGGGGAGACCCAGTACTTC
NA	few	TRBJ1-5	TRBV9	14	CASSLDGKNQPQHF	TGTGCCAGCAGTTTGGACGGGAAAAATCAGCCCCAGCATTTT
NA	NA	TRBJ2-5	TRBV4-2	11	CASSQEAIQYF	TGTGCCAGCAGCCAAGAAGCTATCCAGTACTTC
TRBD2	NA	TRBJ2-3	TRBV4-1	14	CASSPGLAGDTQYF	TGCGCCAGCAGCCCGGGACTAGCGGGAGATACGCAGTATTTT
TRBD1	few	TRBJ1-2	TRBV2	15	CASRPPGQGAAGYTF	TGTGCCAGCAGACCTCCGGGACAGGGGGCGGCCGGCTACACCTTC
NA	NA	TRBJ2-1	TRBV30	12	CAWSGDFDEQFF	TGTGCCTGGAGTGGGGACTTCGATGAGCAGTTCTTC
TRBD1	NA	TRBJ1-5	TRBV7-3	18	CASSASGTGGKGNQPQHF	TGTGCCAGCAGCGCCTCCGGGACAGGGGGCAAAGGCAATCAGCCCCAGCATTTT
NA	NA	TRBJ2-2	TRBV29-1	15	CSVEEEPIEHRGAVF	TGCAGCGTTGAAGAGGAACCAATCGAACACCGGGGAGCTGTTTTT
TRBD2	NA	TRBJ2-1	TRBV9	15	CASSVGPSGGAEQFF	TGTGCCAGCAGCGTAGGTCCTAGCGGGGGGGCTGAGCAGTTCTTC
TRBD2	NA	TRBJ2-7	TRBV28	14	CASRPGLAGIEQYF	TGTGCCAGCAGGCCGGGACTAGCGGGTATCGAGCAGTACTTC
TRBD1	few	TRBJ1-1	TRBV6-5	14	CASSKQQGGTEAFF	TGTGCCAGCAGTAAACAACAGGGGGGCACTGAAGCTTTCTTT
TRBD1	NA	TRBJ2-1	TRBV4-1	16	CASSQPPRQGVNEQFF	TGCGCCAGCAGCCAACCGCCGAGACAGGGGGTTAATGAGCAGTTCTTC
NA	once	TRBJ1-1	TRBV4-1	12	CASSTRQDEAFF	TGCGCCAGCAGCACCCGACAGGATGAAGCTTTCTTT
TRBD1	few	TRBJ1-5	TRBV28	16	CASSFRQGLRNQPQHF	TGTGCCAGCAGTTTCCGACAGGGGTTGCGCAATCAGCCCCAGCATTTT
NA	NA	TRBJ2-3	TRBV29-1	13	CSVVTGSTDTQYF	TGCAGCGTTGTGACTGGATCCACAGATACGCAGTATTTT
TRBD1	NA	TRBJ1-4	TRBV6-6	14	CASRSTGGNEKLFF	TGTGCCAGCAGATCGACAGGGGGTAATGAAAAACTGTTTTTT
TRBD2	once	TRBJ2-7	TRBV28	14	CASSGGLANYEQYF	TGTGCCAGCAGCGGGGGACTAGCGAACTACGAGCAGTACTTC
NA	NA	TRBJ1-5	TRBV19	13	CASRRGSNQPQHF	TGTGCCAGTCGTCGTGGCAGCAATCAGCCCCAGCATTTT
TRBD2	NA	TRBJ2-4	TRBV19	19	CASSIVTGWGGRAKNIQYF	TGTGCCAGTAGTATAGTTACAGGTTGGGGGGGACGAGCCAAAAACATTCAGTACTTC
NA	NA	TRBJ2-7	TRBV20-1	11	CSARQGPEQYF	TGCAGTGCTAGACAGGGCCCCGAGCAGTACTTC
NA	NA	TRBJ1-1	TRBV10-2	14	CASSQGFGNTEAFF	TGCGCCAGCAGTCAGGGGTTCGGGAACACTGAAGCTTTCTTT
TRBD1	NA	TRBJ1-1	TRBV19	13	CASSGTGRTEAFF	TGTGCCAGTAGTGGGACAGGGAGAACTGAAGCTTTCTTT
TRBD2	once	TRBJ2-1	TRBV7-3	15	CASSLLAGVGNEQFF	TGTGCCAGCAGCTTACTAGCGGGAGTTGGTAATGAGCAGTTCTTC
TRBD1	NA	TRBJ1-3	TRBV6-1	14	CASKKRDRVDTIYF	TGTGCCAGTAAAAAACGGGACAGGGTGGACACCATATATTTT
NA	NA	TRBJ1-5	TRBV30	13	CAWNQGSNQPQHF	TGTGCCTGGAACCAGGGGAGCAATCAGCCCCAGCATTTT